This T cell receptor (beta chain) was documented in a study of identical twins. The V and J ends lost 4 bases and 2 bases, in that order; junction bases with no gene match: 5. CDR1 is SGDLS and CDR2 is YYNGEE in the germline V gene. CDR3 length equals 14 residues. With regard to this clonotype: Its antigen is undetermined.

The study, taken as a whole, reports: In drawing conclusions, the study used cross-sectional statistical analysis and did not follow the same donors.

TCRdb redid the calling of the 5' RACE reads with MiXCR, one entry per CDR3 protein. The table has about 240,000 distinct CDR3 sequences, 7.5% seen once; the top ten hold under 6%. The same data also contributed to another study, on yellow fever vaccine responses in identical twins.

Sequencing input: CD8+ T cells sorted from blood. This rearrangement joins TRBV9 to TRBJ2-7; 8 bases line up with TRBD1. This TCR came from a woman between 18 and 30 years old in good health. This CDR3 reads CASSLTGETYEQYF. DNA for the CDR3: TGTGCCAGCAGCCTGACAGGGGAAACCTACGAGCAGTACTTC.